This T cell receptor beta chain was found in a study of blood T cells in healthy people across ages. Study-level findings and limits: Diversity estimates drawn from one million T cells were deemed underestimates.

The length of the CDR3 is 18 residues. The V gene's germline CDR1 is DFQATT and CDR2 SNEGSKA (reference sequence). The ends lost 0 bases at V and 0 bases at J; junction bases unmatched: 9. In its sample, this clonotype was seen many times. Its antigen is still unknown. Total RNA, at least 5.5 micrograms per sample, was extracted from PBMCs. Then a second PCR, running roughly 7 to 11 cycles, was carried out with a sample-barcoded 5' primer and a J-beta primer mix. Each cDNA molecule received a tag from a template-switch adaptor that had 12 random nucleotides. TCRdb re-analysed the 5' RACE reads in MiXCR, keeping a single row per CDR3 protein. The table includes roughly 680,000 distinct CDR3 sequences, over 40% detected once.

Material for sequencing was blood. This TCR came from a woman aged 80 or older in good health. This sequence joins TRBV20-1 and TRBJ2-4; 9 bases map to TRBD1. The CDR3 reads CSARERRTGELAKNIQYF. The DNA of the CDR3 is TGCAGTGCTAGAGAACGAAGGACAGGGGAACTAGCCAAAAACATTCAGTACTTC.